The T cell receptor beta chain under discussion was sequenced for a study of PD-1 blockade in classical Hodgkin lymphoma. Time point here: cycle 4 day 1 (C4D1), after around six weeks of nivolumab. With no exception, relapse followed autologous stem cell transplantation in all patients, and brentuximab vedotin exposure varied. Purification of CD4+ T cells from thawed PBMCs was achieved by magnetic negative selection. Germline values: CDR1 KGHSH, CDR2 LQKENI. J lost 0 bases, V lost 1 base, and 0 bases had no gene match. This CDR3 has 15 residues. Produced via immunoSEQ multiplex PCR; TCRdb's table is partial and in-frame only. There are about 30,000 clones in the sample; about 86% occur only once, and roughly 0.47% lies in the top ten.

The chain carries TRBV18 and TRBJ2-7; 10 nucleotides match TRBD2. The source material was CD4+ T cells from blood, sampled before the fourth cycle of nivolumab. This receptor was identified in a human donor with classical Hodgkin lymphoma. The CDR3 reads CASSPQRGGSYEQYF. In DNA, the CDR3 is TGTGCCAGCTCACCACAGCGGGGGGGCTCCTACGAGCAGTACTTC.